Given below is one T cell receptor (beta chain) in context. What it binds is not known. This specimen belongs to a study of T cell repertoires in cytomegalovirus infection. Study summary: CMV infection plus the matching HLA type was flagged by public TCR beta signatures.

Study-wide results and caveats: Carriers of CMV plus the relevant HLA were identified by cumulative public TCR beta family frequency.

The trim removed 3 bases at V and 7 bases at J, leaving 3 bases unmatched. The germline V gene has CDR1 SGHAT and CDR2 FQNNGV. The CDR3 spans 14 residues. TCRdb recomputed calls from the reads with MiXCR, one row per CDR3 protein. The sample lists 150,000 to 200,000 distinct CDR3 sequences; over 15% were seen once. The origin of this receptor is a human donor in good health (CMV status not recorded). Some clones in this sample may be carry-over from other donors' samples. The chain uses TRBV11-2 and TRBJ2-1, with 10 bases aligning to TRBD1. The sequencing input was CD8+ T cells from PBMCs. CDR3 DNA: TGTGCCAGCAGCTTCGACAGGGGGCGAAATGAGCAGTTCTTC. Translated, it gives CASSFDRGRNEQFF.